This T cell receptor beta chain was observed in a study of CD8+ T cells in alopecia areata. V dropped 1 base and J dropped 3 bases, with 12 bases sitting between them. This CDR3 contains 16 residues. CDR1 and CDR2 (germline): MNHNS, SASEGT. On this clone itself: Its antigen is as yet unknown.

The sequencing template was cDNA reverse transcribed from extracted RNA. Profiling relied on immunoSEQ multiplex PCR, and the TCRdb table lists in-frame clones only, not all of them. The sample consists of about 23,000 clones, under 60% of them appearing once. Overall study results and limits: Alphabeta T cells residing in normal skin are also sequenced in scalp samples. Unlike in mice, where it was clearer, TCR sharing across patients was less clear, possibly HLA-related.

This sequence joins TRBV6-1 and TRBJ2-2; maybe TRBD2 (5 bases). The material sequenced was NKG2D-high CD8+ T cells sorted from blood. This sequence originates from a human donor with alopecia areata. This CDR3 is CASSEGRRRDTGELFF. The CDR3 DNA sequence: TGTGCCAGCAGTGAAGGCAGGAGGCGGGACACCGGGGAGCTGTTTTTT.